Below are 5 T cell receptor beta chains sequenced from a single sample in a study of cytomegalovirus exposure and HLA in healthy donors. In the PCR, 60 Vbeta and 13 Jbeta primers were used. Using immunoSEQ multiplex PCR, the repertoire was profiled, and TCRdb retains in-frame clones only, with some absent. In the table there are over 100,000 clones, more than 75% of which are singletons. Sequenced input: PBMCs. The receptors come from a female donor in good health and CMV-seronegative.

The rearrangement uses TRBV5-4 and TRBJ1-2; 8 bases agree with TRBD1. The trim removed 3 bases at V and 0 bases at J, leaving 4 bases unmatched. The CDR3 is 15 amino acids. Per the germline V gene, CDR1 is SGHNT and CDR2 is YYREEE (reference sequence). The CDR3 DNA follows: TGTGCCAGCAGCTCCCGACAGGGGCCTAACTATGGCTACACCTTC. Translating gives CASSSRQGPNYGYTF.

This sequence joins TRBV11-2 and TRBJ2-2; possible D gene TRBD2, 5 bases. Trimming removed 5 bases from V and 4 bases from J, with 11 bases in between. Germline V gene lookup returns CDR1 SGHAT and CDR2 FQNNGV. The CDR3 is 14 amino acids. The CDR3: CASSPWTFTGELFF. The CDR3 nucleotides read TGTGCCAGCAGCCCCTGGACTTTCACCGGGGAGCTGTTTTTT.

This clone was seen once. The CDR3 here is CASSVASNQETQYF. The CDR3, as DNA: TGTGCCAGCAGCGTAGCGAGTAACCAAGAGACCCAGTACTTC. The V and J genes are TRBV9 and TRBJ2-5; the D is unclear. Germline CDR1 and CDR2: SGDLS and YYNGEE. Trimming cost V 0 bases and J 0 bases, with 6 bases left between them. This CDR3 spans 14 amino acids.

CDR3 region: CASSLTEPPYGYTF. In DNA, the CDR3 is TGTGCCAGCAGCTTAACAGAGCCCCCGTATGGCTACACCTTC. The gene calls are TRBV7-8 and TRBJ1-2; no reliable D call. Germline CDR1 SGHVS, CDR2 FQNEAQ. The ends were cut back, 2 bases at V and 5 bases at J, with 12 bases in the middle. This CDR3 has 14 residues.

The V and J genes are TRBV7-6 and TRBJ1-1; 9 bases match TRBD1. J gave up 3 bases and V 6 bases, and 11 bases lay outside the gene matches. Germline CDR1 reads SGHVS; CDR2 reads FNYEAQ. The CDR3 length is 16 residues. DNA for the CDR3: TGTGCCAGCAGTCAGGCCGGGGACAGGGAAGACACTGAAGCTTTCTTT. Translation gives CASSQAGDREDTEAFF.